The 24 T cell receptor beta chains listed next were all sequenced from one sample in a study of blood T cell repertoires in COVID-19. TCRdb's copy holds only in-frame clones and misses some; the assay was immunoSEQ multiplex PCR. The sample has about 160,000 clones, 90% seen once. The sequenced sample was peripheral blood. All receptors derive from a man aged 55 to 70 with active or convalescent COVID-19.

This chain uses TRBV2 with TRBJ2-3; D gene unclear. The CDR3 has 14 amino acids. Between the trimmed V and J ends, which lost 2 bases and 2 bases, there was a span of 8 bases. The V gene's germline CDR1 is SNHLY and CDR2 FYNNEI. CDR3 in amino acids: CASSEPQATDTQYF. CDR3 nucleotide sequence: TGTGCCAGCAGTGAACCCCAGGCCACAGATACGCAGTATTTT.

The chain couples TRBV28 to TRBJ1-2; D may be TRBD1 (5 bases). This CDR3 is 12 amino acids long. CDR1 is MDHEN, CDR2 SYDVKM, per germline. Trimming shortened V by 7 bases and J by 3 bases, and 9 bases separated the two germline ends. CDR3 DNA sequence: TGTGCCAGCATCTCAGGGCACTATGGCTACACCTTC. Its translation is CASISGHYGYTF.

Notes on this clone: Distinct nucleotide sequences in the sample also encode this CDR3. This chain connects TRBV19 to TRBJ2-3; 16 nucleotides agree with TRBD2. The germline gives CDR1 LNHDA, CDR2 SQIVND (reference sequence). The CDR3 is 17 residues long. V lost 4 bases and J lost 4; bases outside the gene matches: 5. The CDR3 here is CASSTPGLAGGADTQYF. In DNA form, the CDR3 reads TGTGCCAGTAGTACTCCGGGACTAGCGGGAGGGGCAGATACGCAGTATTTT.

The rearrangement uses TRBV12-3 or TRBV12-4 and TRBJ1-2; no reliable D call. V lost 2 bases, J lost 7 bases, and 8 bases lay in between. The CDR3 sequence is 12 residues long. In DNA, the CDR3 is TGTGCCAGCAGTTTAATCTCGAGTGGCTACACCTTC. Translated, it gives CASSLISSGYTF.

The rearrangement links TRBV5-1 to TRBJ2-1; D possibly corresponds to TRBD2 (6 bases). Germline assignment: CDR1 SGHRS and CDR2 YFSETQ. V was pared by 0 bases and J by 8 bases, with 15 bases between. The CDR3 is made up of 15 amino acids. The CDR3 sequence: CASSLGGTRIHEQFF. The CDR3 DNA follows: TGCGCCAGCAGCTTGGGCGGGACCCGTATACATGAGCAGTTCTTC.

The chain combines TRBV6-5 with TRBJ2-2, with TRBD1 matching 9 bases. Germline-derived CDR1 and CDR2 are MNHEY and SVGAGI. The CDR3 totals 15 residues. V was clipped by 7 bases and J by 5 bases; unmatched bases: 8. The CDR3: CASTKTGGDTGELFF. CDR3 DNA sequence: TGTGCCAGCACCAAGACAGGGGGAGATACCGGGGAGCTGTTTTTT.

This clone was seen a single time. This chain connects TRBV6-6 to TRBJ1-2; 10 positions match TRBD1. The CDR3 runs to 16 residues. CDR1 and CDR2 (germline): MNHNY, SVGAGI (reference sequence). V dropped 0 bases and J dropped 1; count of bases not matched to a gene: 2. The CDR3 region has the DNA TGTGCCAGCAGTTACTCGGGACAGGGGTATAACTATGGCTACACCTTC. Translating gives CASSYSGQGYNYGYTF.

The chain combines TRBV5-8 with TRBJ1-3, with 7 bases that match TRBD1. The CDR3 covers 14 residues. CDR1 and CDR2 from the germline V gene are SGHTS and YDEGEE. V trimming: 2 bases; J trimming: 4 bases; junction bases outside the gene matches: 3. CDR3 amino acids: CASSLMTGGNTIYF. Here the CDR3 DNA reads TGTGCCAGCAGCTTAATGACAGGGGGAAACACCATATATTTT.

The chain uses TRBV27 and TRBJ1-1; D is unresolved. The CDR3 length is 15 residues. Germline lookup yields CDR1 MNHEY and CDR2 SMNVEV (reference sequence). Deletions cut 5 bases from V and 4 bases from J, with 17 bases between. The DNA of the CDR3 is TGTGCCAGCAGTATCAAACCCCGGGGTGTCACTGAAGCTTTCTTT. Amino acid sequence: CASSIKPRGVTEAFF.

The chain joins TRBV19 to TRBJ2-3, with a possible D match to TRBD2 (5 bases). CDR1 LNHDA and CDR2 SQIVND come from the germline V gene (reference sequence). V shed 2 bases and J shed 2 bases, with 14 bases lying between them. The CDR3 is 16 amino acids. CDR3 nucleotide sequence: TGTGCCAGTAGTATAAAGAGCCGGGGTTTCACAGATACGCAGTATTTT. This translates into CASSIKSRGFTDTQYF. Full variable domain (missing parts from reference TRBV19 and TRBJ2-3): DGGITQSPKYLFRKEGQNVTLSCEQNLNHDAMYWYRQDPGQGLRLIYYSQIVNDFQKGDIAEGYSVSREKKESFPLTVTSAQKNPTAFYLCASSIKSRGFTDTQYFGPGTRLTVL.

The CDR3, as DNA: TGCAGCGCTTCCGGGACAGGATCCTACGAGCAGTACTTC. Protein: CSASGTGSYEQYF. This sequence joins TRBV29-1 and TRBJ2-7; 8 bases line up with TRBD1. The CDR3 extends over 13 amino acids. Germline V CDR1 and CDR2: SQVTM, ANQGSEA. With 7 bases clipped from V and 1 base from J, the junction kept 6 bases outside the gene matches.

The V call is TRBV6-1, the J call TRBJ1-5; D is possibly TRBD1 (5 bases). V lost 2 bases and J 0 bases, leaving 11 bases between the germline ends. The CDR3 contains 16 residues. The germline V gene has CDR1 MNHNS and CDR2 SASEGT. CDR3 DNA sequence: TGTGCCAGCAGTGAATTCCCAGGGTATAGCAATCAGCCCCAGCATTTT. Translation gives CASSEFPGYSNQPQHF.

The chain combines TRBV4-2 with TRBJ2-3; perhaps TRBD1 as D (6 bases). CDR3 length: 16 amino acids. CDR1 is LGHNA, CDR2 YNFKEQ, per germline. V was trimmed by 0 bases and J by 4 bases, leaving 14 bases between them. In DNA form, the CDR3 reads TGTGCCAGCAGCCAAGAGGGGCCAGGGGATTCAGATACGCAGTATTTT. This codes for CASSQEGPGDSDTQYF.

The V gene is TRBV19, the J gene TRBJ1-6; D might be TRBD1 (6 bases). CDR3 length: 13 residues. CDR1 is LNHDA and CDR2 is SQIVND in the germline V gene (reference sequence). With 5 bases removed from V and 9 bases from J, the gap between germline ends came to 11 bases. The CDR3 coding sequence is TGTGCCAGTAGTGCCACAGGGTTTTCACCCCTCCACTTT. It encodes CASSATGFSPLHF.

V usage is TRBV27 and J usage is TRBJ1-1; 10 positions match TRBD1. The CDR3 contains 15 residues. Germline CDR1 MNHEY, CDR2 SMNVEV (reference sequence). J gave up 10 bases and V 2 bases, and 10 bases lay outside the gene matches. CDR3 sequence: CASSLDGTGVKGAFF. CDR3 DNA sequence: TGTGCCAGCAGTTTAGATGGGACAGGGGTTAAGGGAGCTTTCTTT.

The chain employs TRBV5-1 and TRBJ2-7, with D uncertain. Germline-derived CDR1 and CDR2 are SGHRS and YFSETQ. The CDR3 totals 12 residues. Trimming removed 5 bases from V and 0 bases from J, with 6 bases in between. The CDR3: CASREASYEQYF. CDR3 coding DNA: TGCGCCAGCAGAGAGGCCTCCTACGAGCAGTACTTC.

V usage is TRBV6-5 and J usage is TRBJ2-7; the D is unclear. Germline CDR1 is MNHEY and CDR2 is SVGAGI. V was cut by 5 bases and J by 3 bases, with 14 bases left in between. This CDR3 region has 14 residues. The CDR3 DNA sequence: TGTGCCAGCAGTCCCTCGCCGCGGAGCTACGAGCAGTACTTC. Protein product: CASSPSPRSYEQYF.

The chain recombines TRBV7-2 with TRBJ2-2; 7 positions match TRBD1. J was trimmed by 4 bases and V by 4 bases; bases with no gene match: 6. The germline V gene encodes CDR1 SGHTA and CDR2 FQGNSA. This CDR3 is 15 amino acids long. The CDR3 protein is CASSSRDSGTGELFF. The CDR3 DNA sequence: TGTGCCAGCAGCTCCCGGGACAGTGGCACCGGGGAGCTGTTTTTT.

V usage is TRBV30 and J usage is TRBJ1-6; TRBD1 might be the D (6 bases). CDR1 GTSNPN and CDR2 SVGIG come from the germline V gene (reference sequence). The CDR3 is 15 amino acids. Trimming stripped 1 base from V and 6 bases from J, with 13 bases between. The CDR3 spells CAWSDWGLSNSPLHF. The CDR3 DNA reads TGTGCCTGGAGTGATTGGGGGCTCAGTAATTCACCCCTCCACTTT.

This chain uses TRBV25-1 with TRBJ1-4; D might be TRBD1 (5 bases). The germline V gene encodes CDR1 MGHDK and CDR2 SYGVNS. CDR3 length equals 16 residues. Trimming cost V 2 bases and J 11 bases, with 21 bases left between them. The CDR3 loop reads CASSEPPGGKNGKLFF. In nucleotides, the CDR3 is TGTGCCAGCAGTGAACCCCCGGGGGGTAAGAATGGGAAACTGTTTTTT.

This chain links TRBV5-1 with TRBJ2-1; 12 positions agree with TRBD2. With V trimmed by 4 bases and J by 7 bases, 3 bases remained unmatched. This CDR3 is built from 14 residues. Looked up from germline, CDR1 is SGHRS and CDR2 is YFSETQ. The CDR3 DNA follows: TGCGCCAGCAGCCCTCTAGCGGGGGGGAATGAGCAGTTCTTC. As protein: CASSPLAGGNEQFF.

The CDR3 bases are TGTGCCAGCAGCGTAGCTACGACACCTGAAGCTTTCTTT. Protein product: CASSVATTPEAFF. The chain joins TRBV9 to TRBJ1-1; no clear D. Germline loops: CDR1 SGDLS, CDR2 YYNGEE. Trimming shortened V by 0 bases and J by 6 bases, and 9 bases separated the two germline ends. The CDR3 sequence is 13 residues long.

The chain combines TRBV5-1 with TRBJ2-3; 13 nucleotides align to TRBD2. Germline-derived CDR1 and CDR2 are SGHRS and YFSETQ. The CDR3 extends over 17 amino acids. Unmatched junction bases numbered 10, after V lost 6 bases and J lost 3 bases. The CDR3 here is CASTIRLAGGRTDTQYF. As DNA, the CDR3 is TGCGCCAGCACGATAAGACTAGCGGGGGGCAGGACAGATACGCAGTATTTT.

V and J are TRBV15 and TRBJ1-1; 7 bases are shared with TRBD1. The CDR3 totals 14 residues. The V gene's germline CDR1 is LNHNV and CDR2 YYDKDF (reference sequence). With V trimmed by 4 bases and J by 4 bases, 6 bases remained unmatched. The CDR3 sequence is CATSKQGGITEAFF. The CDR3 bases are TGTGCCACCAGCAAGCAAGGGGGCATCACTGAAGCTTTCTTT.